The source of this T cell receptor (beta chain) is a study of siplizumab effects on memory and regulatory T cells. General observations from the study: Sequences below about 10^-5 frequency were poorly captured. As a result, only a minor fraction of alloreactive clones mapped to unstimulated subsets. Significantly reduced by siplizumab was the cumulative frequency of alloreactive sequences, namely those traceable to unstimulated CD4+ memory cells.

Sequenced by immunoSEQ multiplex PCR; TCRdb stores in-frame clones only, minus some. In the table there are roughly 100,000 clones, roughly 92% of which are singletons. Notes on this clone: The target antigen is unknown.

The CDR3 spans 15 residues. The junction had 4 bases not matched to a gene; V was cut back by 0 bases and J by 5 bases. Germline V gene lookup returns CDR1 MNHEY and CDR2 SMNVEV (reference sequence). This clonotype was sampled from a human donor in good health. What was sequenced was Tregs sorted from blood. The rearrangement joins TRBV27 to TRBJ2-3, with 8 positions matching TRBD2. The CDR3 nucleotides read TGTGCCAGCAGTTTATCGCTGGCGGGGGGAGATACGCAGTATTTT. This gives the protein CASSLSLAGGDTQYF.